The 32 T cell receptor beta chains below all came from one sample that was sequenced in a study of OX40 agonist ivuxolimab in advanced cancers. The table came from immunoSEQ multiplex PCR; TCRdb's copy has only in-frame clones and leaves some out. The sample includes fewer than 25,000 clones, 77% of them seen just once. Source: CD4+ or CD8+ T cells sorted from blood, taken in a trial of the OX40 agonist ivuxolimab. The receptor set was obtained from an adult with an advanced solid tumor such as melanoma, head and neck, liver or kidney cancer.

Judged by abundance, this clone is medium-sized. V is TRBV19 and J is TRBJ1-2; D call uncertain. Germline assignment: CDR1 LNHDA and CDR2 SQIVND (reference sequence). The CDR3 contains 13 residues. Trimming shortened V by 2 bases and J by 8 bases, and 12 bases separated the two germline ends. The CDR3 bases are TGTGCCAGTAGTATATCCCGGCCCTGGGGCTACACCTTC. Translation gives CASSISRPWGYTF.

V gene TRBV5-8 combines with J gene TRBJ2-7, with unresolved D. Germline loops: CDR1 SGHTS, CDR2 YDEGEE. The CDR3 extends over 14 amino acids. With 6 bases removed from V and 5 bases from J, the gap between germline ends came to 18 bases. The CDR3 reads CASTGPGRWNEQYF. The DNA for the CDR3 is TGTGCCAGCACCGGCCCGGGTAGGTGGAACGAGCAGTACTTC.

This clone was observed a handful of times. The DNA for the CDR3 is TGTGCCAGCAGGTCCGGGTCCTTGGAGGAGCTGTTTTTT. This translates into CASRSGSLEELFF. The chain employs TRBV6-5 and TRBJ2-2; D call uncertain. Germline V lookup: CDR1 MNHEY, CDR2 SVGAGI. This CDR3 has 13 amino acids. Trimming stripped 6 bases from V and 10 bases from J, with 15 bases between.

The V gene is TRBV6-6, the J gene TRBJ2-3; the match to TRBD2 covers 11 bases. This CDR3 is built from 16 residues. The germline V gene has CDR1 MNHNY and CDR2 SVGAGI (reference sequence). Trimming at V came to 2 bases and at J to 0 bases, leaving 1 base not matched to a gene. CDR3 loop: CASSYRLAGSTDTQYF. The CDR3 nucleotides read TGTGCCAGCAGTTACAGACTAGCGGGGAGCACAGATACGCAGTATTTT.

The genes are TRBV5-1 and TRBJ1-2; D not resolved. The V gene lost 7 bases and the J gene lost 4 bases, with 20 bases spanning the gap. Germline CDR1 SGHRS, CDR2 YFSETQ. This CDR3 is 15 amino acids long. CDR3 nucleotides: TGCGCCAGCCTCTCGGCCCCAGAACACCTCTATGGCTACACCTTC. Translated, it gives CASLSAPEHLYGYTF.

The genes are TRBV4-3 and TRBJ2-6, with 9 bases that match TRBD1. There are 17 residues in the CDR3. The germline V gene has CDR1 LGHNA and CDR2 YSLEER. With 0 bases clipped from V and 3 bases from J, the junction kept 3 bases outside the gene matches. The CDR3 spells CASSQDTGGGGANVLTF. CDR3 sequence (DNA): TGCGCCAGCAGCCAAGACACAGGGGGCGGTGGGGCCAACGTCCTGACTTTC.

The genes are TRBV4-2 and TRBJ2-5; TRBD2 aligns across 8 bases. The CDR3 sequence is 15 residues long. The germline CDR1 and CDR2 sequences are LGHNA and YNFKEQ. The junction had 6 bases not matched to a gene; V was cut back by 1 base and J by 5 bases. The CDR3 coding sequence is TGTGCCAGCAGCCAAGCGGGGGGGGCCGGGGAGACCCAGTACTTC. Translation: CASSQAGGAGETQYF.

By sample fraction, this clone is medium-sized. The rearrangement joins TRBV9 to TRBJ2-7, with TRBD1 matching 7 bases. CDR1 SGDLS and CDR2 YYNGEE come from the germline V gene. This CDR3 contains 14 residues. Trimming removed 0 bases from V and 3 bases from J; junction bases left unmatched: 3. CDR3 loop: CASSVEQGDYEQYF. The CDR3 nucleotides read TGTGCCAGCAGCGTAGAGCAGGGGGACTACGAGCAGTACTTC.

This clone was seen only once. J is TRBJ2-7 and V is TRBV7-9; 9 nucleotides agree with TRBD1. The CDR3 loop spans 16 amino acids. V shed 5 bases and J 1 base; nucleotides not matched to a gene: 9. CDR1 and CDR2 from the germline V gene are SEHNR and FQNEAQ (reference sequence). CDR3 sequence (DNA): TGTGCCAGCAGCAGACAGGGGGACATACCTTCCTACGAGCAGTACTTC. It encodes CASSRQGDIPSYEQYF.

CDR3 sequence reads: CASSFPTSGGSTDTQYF. The CDR3 DNA is TGTGCCAGCAGCTTCCCCACTAGCGGGGGAAGCACAGATACGCAGTATTTT. This chain joins TRBV7-9 and TRBJ2-3; the match to TRBD2 covers 11 bases. Germline values: CDR1 SEHNR, CDR2 FQNEAQ (reference sequence). V was pared by 3 bases and J by 0 bases, with 5 bases of the junction left unmatched. This CDR3 is 17 amino acids long.

The chain has TRBV9 and TRBJ1-2, with D possibly matching TRBD1 (6 bases). The CDR3 covers 14 residues. Trimming took off 0 bases at V and 8 bases at J, with 14 bases between the two ends. CDR1 SGDLS and CDR2 YYNGEE come from the germline V gene. CDR3 protein: CASSVDPGAGGYTF. CDR3 in DNA: TGTGCCAGCAGCGTAGACCCAGGGGCAGGAGGCTACACCTTC. The variable domain in full, completed from reference TRBV9 and TRBJ1-2, reads DSGVTQTPKHLITATGQRVTLRCSPRSGDLSVYWYQQSLDQGLQFLIQYYNGEERAKGNILERFSAQQFPDLHSELNLSSLELGDSALYFCASSVDPGAGGYTFGSGTRLTVV.

Only a few counts were recorded for this clone. The same CDR3 can be traced to other DNA sequences in this sample. The chain joins TRBV5-4 to TRBJ1-3, with D possibly TRBD1 on 5 matching bases. V was pared by 2 bases and J by 3 bases, with 6 bases between. Germline CDR1 is SGHNT and CDR2 is YYREEE (reference sequence). This CDR3 spans 13 amino acids. The CDR3 protein is CASSFGGGNTIYF. DNA for the CDR3: TGTGCCAGCAGCTTCGGGGGTGGAAACACCATATATTTT.

V usage is TRBV5-6 and J usage is TRBJ2-3, with D possibly TRBD2 on 6 matching bases. CDR3 length: 15 amino acids. With 3 bases removed from V and 2 bases from J, the gap between germline ends came to 13 bases. The germline V gene encodes CDR1 SGHDT and CDR2 YYEEEE. Here the CDR3 reads CASSYLAASTDTQYF. For the CDR3, the DNA is TGTGCCAGCAGCTACTTAGCGGCATCCACAGATACGCAGTATTTT.

The chain couples TRBV6-5 to TRBJ2-2; D is unresolved. CDR1 MNHEY and CDR2 SVGAGI come from the germline V gene. V was shortened by 0 bases and J by 2 bases, with 7 bases between the two germline ends. The CDR3 is 15 amino acids. CDR3 nucleotides: TGTGCCAGCAGTTACTCCCTAAGCAACACCGGGGAGCTGTTTTTT. It translates to CASSYSLSNTGELFF.

The V call is TRBV7-3, the J call TRBJ2-3; D not resolved. The CDR3 runs 15 residues. V lost 5 bases and J 3 bases, leaving 15 bases between the germline ends. CDR1 and CDR2 from the germline V gene are SGHTA and FQGTGA. The CDR3 region has the DNA TGTGCCAGCAGCCCCTCGCCCCCTAAAACAGATACGCAGTATTTT. Translating gives CASSPSPPKTDTQYF. The full variable domain, with the rest looked up from reference TRBV7-3 and TRBJ2-3, is GAGVSQTPSNKVTEKGKYVELRCDPISGHTALYWYRQSLGQGPEFLIYFQGTGAADDSGLPNDRFFAVRPEGSVSTLKIQRTERGDSAVYLCASSPSPPKTDTQYFGPGTRLTVL.

V and J are TRBV9 and TRBJ1-2; D not resolved. Trimming took 0 bases from V and 3 from J, leaving 6 bases between them. The germline V gene has CDR1 SGDLS and CDR2 YYNGEE. The CDR3 spans 13 residues. The CDR3 sequence: CASSVGSDYGYTF. CDR3 in DNA: TGTGCCAGCAGCGTAGGTAGTGACTATGGCTACACCTTC.

The V gene is TRBV7-9, the J gene TRBJ1-1, with no clear D. CDR1 is SEHNR and CDR2 is FQNEAQ in the germline V gene (reference sequence). The CDR3 has 16 residues. V lost 6 bases and J 5 bases, leaving 22 bases between the germline ends. CDR3 residues: CASRPPPVLRETEAFF. The CDR3 region has the DNA TGTGCCAGCAGACCCCCCCCGGTCCTCCGCGAGACTGAAGCTTTCTTT.

The chain has TRBV9 and TRBJ2-7; D unclear. V gave up 0 bases and J gave up 2 bases, with 6 bases separating them. The germline gives CDR1 SGDLS, CDR2 YYNGEE. The CDR3 extends over 13 amino acids. CDR3 in amino acids: CASSVGSTYEQYF. CDR3 sequence (DNA): TGTGCCAGCAGCGTAGGTTCGACCTACGAGCAGTACTTC.

CDR3 nucleotides: TGTGCCAGTTCCCTTGTACAGGGCCCTAATCAGCCCCAGCATTTT. This gives the protein CASSLVQGPNQPQHF. The chain has TRBV19 and TRBJ1-5; the D gene is possibly TRBD1 (6 bases). Germline values: CDR1 LNHDA, CDR2 SQIVND (reference sequence). The CDR3 contains 15 residues. Trimming removed 8 bases from V and 4 bases from J, with 18 bases in between.

The chain joins TRBV7-8 to TRBJ1-1; D remains unclear. V was clipped by 1 base and J by 2 bases, with 8 bases between them. The germline V gene has CDR1 SGHVS and CDR2 FQNEAQ. The CDR3 runs 14 residues. This CDR3 reads CASSLVGINTEAFF. The CDR3 bases are TGTGCCAGCAGCTTAGTGGGCATCAACACTGAAGCTTTCTTT.

Here the CDR3 reads CAIQGQGSNTQYF. For the CDR3, the DNA is TGTGCCATCCAAGGACAGGGGTCCAATACGCAGTATTTT. The J gene is TRBJ2-3, the V gene TRBV10-3, with TRBD1 matching over 9 bases. The CDR3 is made up of 13 amino acids. The ends lost 8 bases at V and 7 bases at J; junction bases unmatched: 7. Germline values: CDR1 ENHRY, CDR2 SYGVKD.

The J gene is TRBJ2-7, the V gene TRBV4-1; 8 bases line up with TRBD1. Germline assignment: CDR1 MGHRA and CDR2 YSYEKL. Losses at the gene ends were 0 bases for V and 6 bases for J; bases not matched to a gene: 7. This CDR3 has 15 residues. Here the CDR3 reads CASSQDLSGGGEQYF. CDR3 nucleotides: TGCGCCAGCAGCCAAGATCTGTCAGGGGGCGGCGAGCAGTACTTC.

DNA for the CDR3: TGTGCCAGCCGCGGGGACTTTTACAATGAGCAGTTCTTC. Translated, it gives CASRGDFYNEQFF. The J gene is TRBJ2-1, the V gene TRBV7-9, with D possibly matching TRBD2 (6 bases). In germline, CDR1 is SEHNR, CDR2 FQNEAQ (reference sequence). The CDR3 runs to 13 residues. V lost 8 bases and J 4 bases, leaving 12 bases between the germline ends.

Written as DNA, the CDR3 is TGCGCCAGCAGCCAAGATGGGCGGGGGGGCGCGGATCAGCCCCAGCATTTT. This translates into CASSQDGRGGADQPQHF. The rearrangement uses TRBV4-3 and TRBJ1-5; D might be TRBD1 (6 bases). CDR3 length: 17 amino acids. Trimming shortened V by 0 bases and J by 5 bases, and 17 bases separated the two germline ends. Germline assignment: CDR1 LGHNA and CDR2 YSLEER.

This clone was observed once. The chain has TRBV6-5 and TRBJ2-7, with unresolved D. The CDR3 is 14 residues long. The V end lost 5 bases, the J end lost 0 bases, and 11 bases lay between the germline ends. Germline values: CDR1 MNHEY, CDR2 SVGAGI. The CDR3 protein is CASSRRRSSYEQYF. The CDR3 nucleotides read TGTGCCAGCAGTCGGCGGCGAAGCTCCTACGAGCAGTACTTC.

The sample holds one count of this clone. This sequence joins TRBV29-1 and TRBJ2-3, with 8 bases identical to TRBD2. The ends lost 0 bases at V and 6 bases at J; junction bases unmatched: 14. The germline V gene has CDR1 SQVTM and CDR2 ANQGSEA. The CDR3 spans 17 residues. The CDR3 here is CSVEDGGSGGPPDTQYF. Written as DNA, the CDR3 is TGCAGCGTTGAAGATGGGGGCAGCGGGGGCCCCCCCGATACGCAGTATTTT.

This rearrangement joins TRBV6-5 to TRBJ2-2; 7 positions agree with TRBD1. The CDR3 is made up of 15 amino acids. V shed 7 bases and J 2 bases; nucleotides not matched to a gene: 7. CDR1 MNHEY and CDR2 SVGAGI come from the germline V gene. The CDR3 DNA reads as TGTGCCAGCAACCGGGACAGACGAAACACCGGGGAGCTGTTTTTT. This codes for CASNRDRRNTGELFF.

V gene TRBV1 combines with J gene TRBJ1-1. TRBV1 is flagged as a pseudogene. This CDR3 spans 18 amino acids. The CDR3 region has the DNA TGCACCAGCAGCCTTATTGCAGGGTCCCCGGGAAATAACACTGAAGCTTTCTTT. Its translation: CTSSLIAGSPGNNTEAFF.

This clone has only a few counts. The rearrangement joins TRBV4-1 to TRBJ1-6; TRBD1 is a possible D gene (5 bases). This CDR3 contains 15 residues. V lost 2 bases, J lost 7 bases, and 12 bases lay in between. Germline CDR1 MGHRA, CDR2 YSYEKL. The CDR3 loop reads CASSQSDIYNSPLHF. CDR3 nucleotide sequence: TGCGCCAGCAGCCAATCGGACATATACAATTCACCCCTCCACTTT.

V and J are TRBV7-2 and TRBJ2-7; D gene uncertain. V was pared by 2 bases and J by 6 bases, with 14 bases between. Germline loops: CDR1 SGHTA, CDR2 FQGNSA. The CDR3 covers 14 residues. The CDR3 protein is CASSLLTELAEQYF. As DNA, the CDR3 is TGTGCCAGCAGCTTACTGACGGAGTTGGCCGAGCAGTACTTC.

This clone occurred a few times. The genes are TRBV6-5 and TRBJ1-2; possibly TRBD1 for D (5 bases). Germline V gives CDR1 MNHEY, CDR2 SVGAGI. V lost 4 bases and J 0 bases, leaving 12 bases between the germline ends. This CDR3 is 15 amino acids long. CDR3 loop: CASSFTGFANYGYTF. In nucleotides, the CDR3 is TGTGCCAGCAGTTTTACAGGATTTGCTAACTATGGCTACACCTTC.

The chain employs TRBV2 and TRBJ1-2, with D maybe TRBD1 (6 bases). V shed 6 bases and J shed 2 bases, with 19 bases lying between them. CDR1 SNHLY and CDR2 FYNNEI come from the germline V gene. The CDR3 runs to 16 residues. CDR3 nucleotide sequence: TGTGCCAGCAGCTCAATCGGGATAACAGGGAACTATGGCTACACCTTC. This encodes CASSSIGITGNYGYTF.